These 10 T cell receptor beta chains came from one sample sequenced in a study of T-cell memory formation after mild COVID-19. TCRdb recomputed calls from the 5' RACE reads with MiXCR, one row per CDR3 protein. The sample carries under 650,000 distinct CDR3 sequences, over 15% recorded once. What was sequenced was PBMCs or a T cell subset sorted from them (not recorded which). These receptors were obtained from an adult woman who had mild COVID-19 (a few samples of this study predate the infection). Cell type and time point are not known.

The chain combines TRBV12-3 or TRBV12-4 with TRBJ1-1, with 7 positions matching TRBD1. The ends lost 8 bases at V and 3 bases at J; junction bases unmatched: 24. The CDR3 consists of 19 residues. DNA of the CDR3: TGTGCCAGCCCCGCCCAGGGGGTTAGGTCCCTTCAACACCACACTGAAGCTTTCTTT. This gives the protein CASPAQGVRSLQHHTEAFF.

CDR3 DNA sequence: TGTGCCAGCAGCCCGACAGGGATCAACGAGCAGTACTTC. The encoded protein is CASSPTGINEQYF. V and J are TRBV7-9 and TRBJ2-7; 7 nucleotides line up with TRBD1. CDR3 length: 13 residues. Germline V gives CDR1 SEHNR, CDR2 FQNEAQ (reference sequence). The junction had 6 bases not matched to a gene; V was cut back by 5 bases and J by 5 bases.

This clonotype turned up a few times. The V gene is TRBV18, the J gene TRBJ1-1; D gene ambiguous. Germline CDR1 and CDR2: KGHSH and LQKENI. V lost 0 bases, J lost 1 base, and 6 bases lay in between. This CDR3 is built from 14 residues. The CDR3 region has the DNA TGTGCCAGCTCACCACCGGCCCCGAACACTGAAGCTTTCTTT. Protein product: CASSPPAPNTEAFF.

This clonotype was counted between two and nine times. The genes are TRBV7-9 and TRBJ2-1; no clear D gene. The length of the CDR3 is 19 residues. V dropped 5 bases and J dropped 4 bases, with 27 bases sitting between them. CDR1 and CDR2 from the germline V gene are SEHNR and FQNEAQ (reference sequence). The CDR3 is CASSGRGKGSVLVYNEQFF. CDR3 DNA sequence: TGTGCCAGCAGCGGGCGAGGTAAAGGGTCGGTACTGGTGTACAATGAGCAGTTCTTC.

The genes are TRBV12-3 or TRBV12-4 and TRBJ2-5, with D hard to call. The CDR3 has 14 residues. Trimming stripped 3 bases from V and 2 bases from J, with 10 bases between. In DNA form, the CDR3 reads TGTGCCAGCAGTTTCCCCGGGCGGCAAGAGACCCAGTACTTC. The encoded protein is CASSFPGRQETQYF.

The sample holds a few counts of this clonotype. V and J are TRBV9 and TRBJ2-7; D perhaps matches TRBD1 (6 bases). The CDR3 is 14 amino acids. The germline CDR1 and CDR2 sequences are SGDLS and YYNGEE. V was trimmed by 0 bases and J by 4 bases, leaving 11 bases between them. CDR3 residues: CASSVGTEPYEQYF. CDR3 coding DNA: TGTGCCAGCAGCGTAGGGACAGAGCCTTACGAGCAGTACTTC. Combining the CDR3 with reference TRBV9 and TRBJ2-7 gives the whole variable domain DSGVTQTPKHLITATGQRVTLRCSPRSGDLSVYWYQQSLDQGLQFLIQYYNGEERAKGNILERFSAQQFPDLHSELNLSSLELGDSALYFCASSVGTEPYEQYFGPGTRLTVT.

The chain uses TRBV27 and TRBJ2-3; D possibly uses TRBD1 or TRBD2 (6 bases each). The CDR3 covers 15 residues. Deletions cut 6 bases from V and 8 bases from J, with 21 bases between. CDR1 and CDR2 (germline): MNHEY, SMNVEV (reference sequence). The CDR3 reads CASRQSTGATGTQYF. The CDR3 DNA is TGTGCCAGCAGGCAATCCACGGGGGCGACGGGTACGCAGTATTTT.

This clonotype was recorded a few times. The genes are TRBV30 and TRBJ2-7, with D possibly matching TRBD1 (5 bases). This CDR3 spans 13 amino acids. CDR1 and CDR2 from the germline V gene are GTSNPN and SVGIG (reference sequence). V was clipped by 5 bases and J by 3 bases, with 14 bases between them. CDR3 protein: CAWSLGQIYEQYF. DNA for the CDR3: TGTGCCTGGTCCCTCGGACAAATCTACGAGCAGTACTTC.

A few counts support this clonotype. V and J are TRBV7-9 and TRBJ2-5, with D possibly TRBD2 on 5 matching bases. The CDR3 sequence is 16 residues long. With 1 base removed from V and 1 base from J, the gap between germline ends came to 13 bases. CDR1 is SEHNR, CDR2 FQNEAQ, per germline (reference sequence). CDR3 in DNA: TGTGCCAGCAGCTTAGACCCTAGCCGGGGCCAAGAGACCCAGTACTTC. Translating it yields CASSLDPSRGQETQYF.

The table lists this clonotype with many counts. The chain recombines TRBV4-1 with TRBJ2-2; 8 bases map to TRBD2. The CDR3 sequence is 17 residues long. V gave up 5 bases and J gave up 2 bases; unmatched junction bases: 10. CDR1 is MGHRA, CDR2 YSYEKL, per germline. DNA for the CDR3: TGCGCCAGCAGCGACTTGGGGAGCGGGAGAAACACCGGGGAGCTGTTTTTT. Its protein product is CASSDLGSGRNTGELFF.